These T cell receptor beta chains were read from a single sample in a study of beta chain features in type 1 diabetes. Here immunoSEQ multiplex PCR was the method, and the copy in TCRdb shows in-frame clones only, minus some. The sample consists of 17,000 or so clones, roughly 70% of them appearing once. The sequenced sample was stem cell memory CD4+ T cells from blood. These receptors originate from a man aged 25-45 years with type 1 diabetes. Both conserved end residues are part of each CDR3. D genes are given only for firm matches. Some rows mark clone size as missing; the rest say once, few, many or name a class of expanded clone.

TRBV27	TRBJ2-3	.	.	TGTGCCAGCAGTTTATCACGGGGAGGCACAGATACGCAGTATTTT	CASSLSRGGTDTQYF
TRBV10-1	TRBJ2-7	once	TRBD2	TGCGCCAGCAGCGCTGGACTAGCGGGCGAGCAGTACTTC	CASSAGLAGEQYF
TRBV5-1	TRBJ2-6	.	TRBD1	TGCGCCAGCAGCTTGCTACCGGGACAGCAAGGCTCCGGGGCCAACGTCCTGACTTTC	CASSLLPGQQGSGANVLTF
TRBV9	TRBJ2-2	once	TRBD2	TGTGCCAGCAGCGCACTAGCGGGGGGGACGAACACCGGGGAGCTGTTTTTT	CASSALAGGTNTGELFF
TRBV30	TRBJ2-7	.	.	TGTGCCTGGACACTCGGGAGCCGGCAGTACTTC	CAWTLGSRQYF
TRBV5-1	TRBJ2-1	.	TRBD2	TGCGCCAGCAGCCGACCCCTGGCGGGGGGATACAATGAGCAGTTCTTC	CASSRPLAGGYNEQFF
TRBV7-6	TRBJ1-1	.	TRBD1	TGTGCCAGCAGCGGACAGGGGGGGACTGAAGCTTTCTTT	CASSGQGGTEAFF
TRBV28	TRBJ2-3	few	.	TGTGCCAGCAGTCCTCTTACGGGTGCTACAGATACGCAGTATTTT	CASSPLTGATDTQYF
TRBV30	TRBJ2-2	once	.	TGTGCCTGGAGCAGGGCCGAGAACACCGGGGAGCTGTTTTTT	CAWSRAENTGELFF
TRBV30	TRBJ2-7	.	.	TGTGCCTGGAGTCCCCATCCGACACGGTCCGAGCAGTACTTC	CAWSPHPTRSEQYF
TRBV18	TRBJ2-7	.	.	TGTGCCAGCTCACCGGAACCACAGACCTACGAGCAGTACTTC	CASSPEPQTYEQYF
TRBV29-1	TRBJ1-2	.	.	TGCAGCGTTGAGCGAAGACCGGGGGGGGACTATGGCTACACCTTC	CSVERRPGGDYGYTF
TRBV4-3	TRBJ2-7	.	.	TGCGCCAGCAGCCAAGGAGTTAGTAGCGTAGCCTACGAGCAGTACTTC	CASSQGVSSVAYEQYF
TRBV28	TRBJ2-7	.	.	TGTGCCAGCAGTTTTTCTCGACAGGGAGGAACCTTC	CASSFSRQGGTF
TRBV5-1	TRBJ2-1	.	TRBD2	TGCGCCAGCAGCCCCGGGACTAGTGGGGGGTTTGAGCAGTTCTTC	CASSPGTSGGFEQFF
TRBV5-4	TRBJ2-3	.	TRBD2	TGTGCCAGCAGTTCCAAAGACAGGCTAGCGGGGACAGATACGCAGTATTTT	CASSSKDRLAGTDTQYF
TRBV28	TRBJ1-6	.	TRBD1	TGTGCCAGCAGTCCGGGACAGGTGTATAATTCACCCCTCCACTTT	CASSPGQVYNSPLHF
TRBV7-3	TRBJ2-2	.	.	TGTGCCAGCAGACTGGACAGACATAACACCGGGGAGCTGTTTTTT	CASRLDRHNTGELFF
TRBV5-6	TRBJ2-7	.	.	TGTGCCAGCAGCGTCTTCTACGAGCAGTACTTC	CASSVFYEQYF
TRBV14	TRBJ2-2	.	.	TGTGCCAGCAGCCGGACAGTCGTTGGGGGGGAGCTGTTTTTT	CASSRTVVGGELFF
TRBV7-3	TRBJ1-1	.	.	TGTGCCAGCAGCCTAGGCAGCCTCAGGGTGCCTTTCTTT	CASSLGSLRVPFF
TRBV11-2	TRBJ2-3	.	TRBD1	TGTGCCAGCAGCTTCCTGGACAGGGCAGATACGCAGTATTTT	CASSFLDRADTQYF
TRBV10-3	TRBJ2-2	.	TRBD2	TGTGCCATCAGACAAGGACTAGCGGAGGCCGGGGAGCTGTTTTTT	CAIRQGLAEAGELFF
TRBV9	TRBJ1-1	once	.	TGTGCCAGCAGCGTAGAAGGACATACGAACACTGAAGCTTTCTTT	CASSVEGHTNTEAFF
TRBV5-5	TRBJ2-3	.	.	TGTGCCAGCAGCTTGGGGCTTCAGTATATCACAGATACGCAGTATTTT	CASSLGLQYITDTQYF
TRBV7-8	TRBJ1-1	.	.	TGTGCCAGCAGCGGCAGGGGCGCCACTGAAGCTTTCTTT	CASSGRGATEAFF
TRBV4-3	TRBJ2-7	.	.	TGCGCCAGCAGCCAAGTGATTAGTCCGAGGTACGAGCAGTACTTC	CASSQVISPRYEQYF
TRBV12-5	TRBJ2-1	few	.	TGTGCTAGTGGGCGGGGAACGTCCTACAATGAGCAGTTCTTC	CASGRGTSYNEQFF
TRBV28	TRBJ2-7	.	.	TGTGCCAGCACCTCCGGAGGGGTGTTATGGGAGCAGTACTTC	CASTSGGVLWEQYF
TRBV29-1	TRBJ1-5	.	.	TGCAGCGTTGTCCCGACATTGGGGGGTGGGCCCCAGCATTTT	CSVVPTLGGGPQHF
TRBV29-1	TRBJ2-1	few	.	TGCAGCGTTCAGGGCGGGACGGCGAGCTCCTACAATGAGCAGTTCTTC	CSVQGGTASSYNEQFF
TRBV28	TRBJ2-5	.	.	TGTGCCAGCAGCTCCGGGCTTCTACGGGGAGGGGGAGAGACCCAGTACTTC	CASSSGLLRGGGETQYF
TRBV5-4	TRBJ1-2	once	.	TGTGCCAGCAGCTCGGACAGCTTCTATGGCTACACCTTC	CASSSDSFYGYTF